These T cell receptor beta chains were read from a single sample in a study of T cells after yellow fever vaccination. MiXCR, applied by TCRdb to the 5' RACE reads, yields one record per CDR3 protein. Among fewer than 150,000 distinct CDR3 sequences listed, around 6.7% were seen once. Source: CD4+ T cells sorted from PBMCs, taken roughly 46 days after the first yellow fever vaccination. These receptor sequences come from a young man who received the YFV17D yellow fever vaccine. The CDR3 runs from the conserved cysteine through the conserved F or W. D genes are given only for firm matches. Some rows have no size entry. The others give once, few or many, or a class for an expanded clone.

size | D | J | V | CDR3 | DNA
few | TRBD1 | TRBJ1-2 | TRBV7-8 | CASSFQGQGYGYTF | TGTGCCAGCAGCTTTCAGGGACAGGGATATGGCTACACCTTC
many | TRBD1 | TRBJ1-2 | TRBV4-3 | CASSQETGEGYGYTF | TGCGCCAGCAGCCAAGAAACAGGGGAAGGCTATGGCTACACCTTC
many | TRBD2 | TRBJ2-1 | TRBV20-1 | CSARDQSGGANEQFF | TGCAGTGCTAGAGATCAGAGCGGGGGGGCCAATGAGCAGTTCTTC
many | . | TRBJ1-1 | TRBV7-2 | CASNFRVGLENTEAFF | TGTGCCAGCAACTTCCGCGTCGGGCTAGAGAACACTGAAGCTTTCTTT
many | . | TRBJ2-3 | TRBV7-2 | CASSLARRESWHTQYF | TGTGCCAGCAGCTTAGCGCGGAGGGAAAGTTGGCATACGCAGTATTTT
many | . | TRBJ1-1 | TRBV12-3/TRBV12-4 | CASSVTVNTEAFF | TGTGCCAGCAGCGTGACGGTGAACACTGAAGCTTTCTTT
many | . | TRBJ1-2 | TRBV28 | CASSLSDSGLIYGYTF | TGTGCCAGCAGTTTATCGGACAGCGGATTAATCTATGGCTACACCTTC
. | TRBD1 | TRBJ2-1 | TRBV27 | CASSKDRAGRVEQFF | TGTGCCAGCAGTAAAGACAGGGCCGGTAGGGTTGAGCAGTTCTTC
many | . | TRBJ2-7 | TRBV5-1 | CASSPPTDSYEQYF | TGCGCCAGCAGCCCCCCGACAGACTCCTACGAGCAGTACTTC
many | . | TRBJ2-7 | TRBV10-3 | CAISPDRHEQYF | TGTGCCATCAGTCCGGATCGCCACGAGCAGTACTTC
few | . | TRBJ1-2 | TRBV12-3/TRBV12-4 | CASSSGLFGYTF | TGTGCCAGCAGTTCAGGGCTCTTCGGCTACACCTTC
many | TRBD1 | TRBJ1-1 | TRBV12-3/TRBV12-4 | CASRTGRYTEAFF | TGTGCCAGCCGGACAGGGAGGTACACTGAAGCTTTCTTT
many | . | TRBJ1-2 | TRBV18 | CASSPNRDRDYGYTF | TGTGCCAGCTCACCCAACAGAGATCGGGACTATGGCTACACCTTC
many | . | TRBJ1-1 | TRBV20-1 | CSASSTGTKETEAFF | TGCAGTGCTTCAAGCACCGGGACGAAGGAAACTGAAGCTTTCTTT
many | . | TRBJ2-7 | TRBV19 | CASSTPRGPRYF | TGTGCCAGTAGTACACCACGGGGCCCCCGGTACTTC
many | TRBD2 | TRBJ2-3 | TRBV12-3/TRBV12-4 | CASSSGGGTTDTQYF | TGTGCCAGCAGTTCGGGCGGGGGGACCACAGATACGCAGTATTTT
many | TRBD1 | TRBJ2-3 | TRBV12-3/TRBV12-4 | CASRYHTGGSTDTQYF | TGTGCCAGCAGATATCATACAGGGGGAAGCACAGATACGCAGTATTTT
many | TRBD1 | TRBJ2-7 | TRBV20-1 | CSARIPTGVDYEQYF | TGCAGTGCTAGAATCCCGACAGGGGTAGACTACGAGCAGTACTTC
many | . | TRBJ1-4 | TRBV18 | CASSMGTNEKLFF | TGTGCCAGCTCAATGGGAACTAATGAAAAACTGTTTTTT
many | . | TRBJ1-6 | TRBV5-1 | CASSPAGTENSPLHF | TGCGCCAGCAGCCCGGCAGGCACGGAGAATTCACCCCTCCACTTT
many | TRBD2 | TRBJ2-2 | TRBV6-1 | CASNPSGGPNTGELFF | TGTGCCAGCAATCCTAGCGGGGGCCCGAACACCGGGGAGCTGTTTTTT
. | . | TRBJ2-3 | TRBV2 | CASSDGGPSTDTQYF | TGTGCCAGCAGTGACGGGGGGCCCAGCACAGATACGCAGTATTTT